The clone carrying this TCR beta chain was seen more than once but under ten times. Its antigen is not known. The source of the sample is a study of identical twins. Study-wide points: For cord blood, abundant beta clonotypes had fewer insertions, unlike memory repertoires, which showed none.

The CDR3 length is 20 residues. TCRdb re-derived calls from the 5' RACE reads in MiXCR, one entry per CDR3 protein. The sample holds hundreds of thousands of distinct CDR3 sequences; around 6.8% are singletons and the top ten take about 1.8%. The data also belong to a second study, concerning yellow fever vaccine responses in identical twins.

The rearrangement links TRBV21-1 to TRBJ2-3; the DNA was not compared with TRBD2, the D call given in the table. TRBV21-1 is a pseudogene segment. The source is a woman younger than 30 in good health. The material sequenced was memory (CD45RO+) T cells sorted from blood. Here the CDR3 DNA reads TGTGCCAGCAGCAAAGCGCTAAATGTACTAGCGGGAGGCGGCACAGATACGCAGTATTTT. It codes for CASSKALNVLAGGGTDTQYF.